These T cell receptor beta chains were read from a single sample in a study of shared clonotypes between healthy human individuals. TCRdb keeps only in-frame clones here, not all; method: immunoSEQ multiplex PCR. The sample comprises 2 million to 3 million clones, under 95% of which are singletons, and roughly 0.36% rests with the top ten. Sequenced sample: naive CD4+ T cells from PBMCs. All receptors come from a man aged 18 to 30 in good health. Some clones in this sample may be carry-over from other donors' samples. CDR3s include the opening cysteine and the closing phenylalanine or tryptophan. D genes are given only for firm matches. A clone size is listed for some rows: how often the clone was seen (once, few, many), or a class if it is expanded.

TRBV5-1	TRBJ2-6	18	TRBD1	-	TGCGCCAGCAGCTTGGCTTGGACAGGCAGCTCTGGGGCCAACGTCCTGACTTTC	CASSLAWTGSSGANVLTF
TRBV7-2	TRBJ1-2	14	-	-	TGTGCCAGCAGCTTAGCAGGGGAGTACGGCGGCTACACCTTC	CASSLAGEYGGYTF
TRBV19	TRBJ2-1	13	TRBD1	once	TGTGCCAGCTCCGGGACAGGGTACAATGAGCAGTTCTTC	CASSGTGYNEQFF
TRBV12-5	TRBJ2-1	11	-	-	TGTGCTAGTGGTGCCGGGAATGAGCAGTTCTTC	CASGAGNEQFF
TRBV5-4	TRBJ2-5	18	TRBD2	-	TGTGCCAGCAGCTTGGCGCTAGCGGGAGGGCCAGTTGGGGAGACCCAGTACTTC	CASSLALAGGPVGETQYF
TRBV4-2	TRBJ1-2	16	-	-	TGTGCCAGCAGCCAAGATAGGCTGACAGCACGGCGTGGCTACACCTTC	CASSQDRLTARRGYTF
TRBV19	TRBJ1-1	14	-	-	TGTGCCAGTAGTCAGACAGGATTGAACACTGAAGCTTTCTTT	CASSQTGLNTEAFF
TRBV19	TRBJ1-1	15	-	-	TGTGCCAGTGGGAGGGGAGGGGCTCCGAACACTGAAGCTTTCTTT	CASGRGGAPNTEAFF
TRBV29-1	TRBJ2-1	14	TRBD2	-	TGCAGCGTGATAGGACTAGCGGGAGACAATGAGCAGTTCTTC	CSVIGLAGDNEQFF
TRBV4-2	TRBJ2-1	12	-	-	TGTGCCAGCAGCCAATACCGCAATGAGCAGTTCTTC	CASSQYRNEQFF
TRBV28	TRBJ1-2	13	-	-	TGTGCCAGCGGGGTGGAGTTTGGCTATGGCTACACCTTC	CASGVEFGYGYTF
TRBV5-8	TRBJ1-5	17	TRBD1	-	TGTGCCAGCAGCCCCCGGACAGGGCTGGGTGGCAATCAGCCCCAGCATTTT	CASSPRTGLGGNQPQHF
TRBV5-1	TRBJ1-1	16	-	-	TGCGCCAGCAGCTTGGTCCCATCCTCTAGCTACACTGAAGCTTTCTTT	CASSLVPSSSYTEAFF
TRBV10-2	TRBJ1-5	15	-	-	TGCGCCAGCAGTGAGCGGGAAAGGGGCAATCAGCCCCAGCATTTT	CASSERERGNQPQHF
TRBV7-3	TRBJ2-3	17	TRBD2	once	TGTGCCAGCAGCCGACGGACTAGCGCGATGAACACAGATACGCAGTATTTT	CASSRRTSAMNTDTQYF
TRBV4-1	TRBJ1-1	16	-	-	TGCGCCAGCAGCCTCCCGACCGGACTCATGAACACTGAAGCTTTCTTT	CASSLPTGLMNTEAFF
TRBV6-4	TRBJ1-4	15	-	-	TGTGCCAGCAGACGATCCGGGTTGGCTAATGAAAAACTGTTTTTT	CASRRSGLANEKLFF